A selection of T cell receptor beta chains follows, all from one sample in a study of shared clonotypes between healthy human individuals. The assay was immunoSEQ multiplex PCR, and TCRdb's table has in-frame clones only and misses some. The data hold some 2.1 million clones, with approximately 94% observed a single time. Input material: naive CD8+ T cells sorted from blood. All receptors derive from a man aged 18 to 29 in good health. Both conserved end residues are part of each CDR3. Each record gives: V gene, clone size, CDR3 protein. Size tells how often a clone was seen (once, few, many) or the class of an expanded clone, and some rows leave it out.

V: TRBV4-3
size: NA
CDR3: CASSQAGPLAGAYNEQFF

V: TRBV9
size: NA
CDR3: CASSPGHPDEQFF

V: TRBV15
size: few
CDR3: CATSRDSLGEGNYEQYF

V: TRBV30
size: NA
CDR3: CAWSITGPIGEQYF

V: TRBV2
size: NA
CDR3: CASSFRAPGELFF

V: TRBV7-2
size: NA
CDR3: CASSLVGSGGAETQYF

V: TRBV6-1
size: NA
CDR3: CASSEGSSYEQYF

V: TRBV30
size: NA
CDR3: CAWSGLTGELFF

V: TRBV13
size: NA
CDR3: CASSSRDSYEQYF

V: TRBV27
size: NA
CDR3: CASSPFYNRRREETQYF

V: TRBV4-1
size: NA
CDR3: CASSQNWIPGTGLNSPLHF

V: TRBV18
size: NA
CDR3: CASSQNDAWESSGNTIYF

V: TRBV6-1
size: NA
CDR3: CASSEAGDKPYEQYF

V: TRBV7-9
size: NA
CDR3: CASSLVVAGGTDTQYF

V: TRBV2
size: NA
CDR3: CASKRLAGGDTQYF

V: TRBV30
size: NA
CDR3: CAWALGTEETQYF

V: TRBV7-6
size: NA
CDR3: CASSLTDRSSYEQYF

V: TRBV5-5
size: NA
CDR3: CASSLWTPSFPLETQYF

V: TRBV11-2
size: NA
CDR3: CASSPGQGAYNEQFF

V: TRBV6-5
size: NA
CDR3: CASSEGVSTEAFF

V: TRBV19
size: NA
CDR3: CASSIGGLNEQYF

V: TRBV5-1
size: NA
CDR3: CASRGGTARGETQYF

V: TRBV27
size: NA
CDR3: CASSLDGGRALLYEQYF

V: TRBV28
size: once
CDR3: CASSLLAGTDTQYF

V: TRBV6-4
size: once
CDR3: CASSDRLAGDQETQYF

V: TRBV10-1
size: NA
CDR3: CASSESLDNEQFF

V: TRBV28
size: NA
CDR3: CASSEQGHGYTF

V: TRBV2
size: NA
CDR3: CASSESIAYNEQFF

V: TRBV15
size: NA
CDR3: CATSPGSGGNTIYF

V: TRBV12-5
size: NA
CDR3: CASGLALYNEQFF

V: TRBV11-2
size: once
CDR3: CASSSGLAEYNEQFF

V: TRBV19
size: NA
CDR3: CASSIDLATSEQYF

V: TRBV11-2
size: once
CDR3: CASSGLDTQYF

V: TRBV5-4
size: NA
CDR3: CASSLSEGERVDEQFF

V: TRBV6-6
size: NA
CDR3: CASSYWDLSEPDTQYF

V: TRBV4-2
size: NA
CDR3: CAGGTVNTGELFF

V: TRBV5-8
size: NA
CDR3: CASCDRAPNEKLFF

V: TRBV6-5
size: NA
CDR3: CASTIRVEAGNTIYF

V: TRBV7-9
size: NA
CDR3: CASSSQGAYSYEQYF

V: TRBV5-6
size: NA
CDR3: CASSLAGGSWNEQFF

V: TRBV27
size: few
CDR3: CASSLGTGVGEQYF

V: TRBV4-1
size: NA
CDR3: CASSQERAYEQYF

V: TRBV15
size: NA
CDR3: CATSGVSGANVLTF

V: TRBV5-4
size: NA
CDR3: CASSLVPQQGYTF

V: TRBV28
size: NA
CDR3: CASRLRGAYNEQFF

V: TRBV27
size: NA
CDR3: CASSFGNIQYF

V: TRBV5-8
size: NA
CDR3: CASSQPVGQGAWDYGYTF

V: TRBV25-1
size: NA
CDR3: CASSEAGSGNTIYF

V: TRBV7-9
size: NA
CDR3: CASSLPLAGGPYEQYF

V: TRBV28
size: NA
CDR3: CASSSGLLSNQPQHF

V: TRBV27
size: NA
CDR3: CASRPAPLYEKLFF

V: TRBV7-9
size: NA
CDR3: CASRGDSNQPQHF

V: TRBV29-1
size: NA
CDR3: CSVEPGLAGNNEQFF

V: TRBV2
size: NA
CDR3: CASRAGTVGWIGTDTQYF

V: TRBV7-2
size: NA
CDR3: CASSYTGLPQETQYF

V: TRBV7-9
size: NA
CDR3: CASSSPGPKETQYF

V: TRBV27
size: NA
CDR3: CASSGTGGNYGYTF